The 26 T cell receptor beta chains below all came from one sample that was sequenced in a study of cytomegalovirus exposure and HLA in healthy donors. A multiplex PCR was run with 60 Vbeta primers and 13 Jbeta primers. Profiled with immunoSEQ multiplex PCR; TCRdb holds only in-frame clones, not every one. The table shows 200,000 or so clones, with approximately 81% occurring only once. Material: PBMCs. The source of these receptors is a woman between 18 and 29 years old in good health and CMV-seropositive.

This clone was picked up a small number of times. This rearrangement joins TRBV28 to TRBJ1-5; a possible D gene is TRBD1 (6 bases). The CDR3 is 15 residues long. The germline V gene has CDR1 MDHEN and CDR2 SYDVKM. V was pared by 8 bases and J by 7 bases, with 21 bases between. CDR3 in amino acids: CASEQGQGFRQPQHF. The CDR3 region has the DNA TGTGCCAGCGAGCAGGGACAAGGGTTCAGGCAGCCCCAGCATTTT.

This sequence joins TRBV27 and TRBJ2-1; maybe TRBD1 (6 bases). Trimming cost V 3 bases and J 6 bases, with 15 bases left between them. The CDR3 sequence is 15 residues long. Germline V CDR1 and CDR2: MNHEY, SMNVEV (reference sequence). The CDR3 DNA follows: TGTGCCAGCAGTTTTCAGGGGATGAGAAGCAATGAGCAGTTCTTC. Protein sequence: CASSFQGMRSNEQFF.

This sequence joins TRBV11-2 and TRBJ1-1, with 7 positions matching TRBD1. V trimming: 4 bases; J trimming: 1 base; junction bases outside the gene matches: 9. From germline, CDR1 is SGHAT and CDR2 FQNNGV. This CDR3 has 16 amino acids. CDR3 sequence: CASSSPWGQTNTEAFF. The CDR3, as DNA: TGTGCCAGCAGCTCCCCTTGGGGACAGACGAACACTGAAGCTTTCTTT.

CDR3 in amino acids: CASSVPLGGGGKTGELFF. In DNA form, the CDR3 reads TGTGCCAGCAGCGTCCCCCTAGGGGGGGGCGGTAAGACCGGGGAGCTGTTTTTT. The V and J genes are TRBV9 and TRBJ2-2, with D maybe TRBD2 (7 bases). This CDR3 has 18 residues. The V end was cut by 2 bases, the J end by 5 bases, with 22 bases between. Germline loops: CDR1 SGDLS, CDR2 YYNGEE.

The chain recombines TRBV2 with TRBJ2-3, with D unresolved. Per germline, CDR1 SNHLY and CDR2 FYNNEI. The CDR3 runs to 14 residues. Trimming took off 4 bases at V and 3 bases at J, with 11 bases between the two ends. This CDR3 is CASSVYPETDTQYF. The DNA of the CDR3 is TGTGCCAGCAGTGTTTACCCCGAGACAGATACGCAGTATTTT.

This clone showed up just once. The chain couples TRBV6-5 to TRBJ1-1; 9 positions match TRBD1. Germline V CDR1 and CDR2: MNHEY, SVGAGI. V lost 7 bases, J lost 1 base, and 4 bases stayed unmatched. This CDR3 has 14 amino acids. CDR3 DNA: TGTGCCAGCAACCCGACAGGGGGGAACACTGAAGCTTTCTTT. It yields the protein CASNPTGGNTEAFF.

This chain connects TRBV28 to TRBJ2-2; no clear D. Germline V gene data show CDR1 as MDHEN and CDR2 as SYDVKM. This CDR3 has 15 residues. V was shortened by 5 bases and J by 1 base, with 11 bases between the two germline ends. The CDR3 bases are TGTGCCAGCAGTCCCGCTATCGAGAACACCGGGGAGCTGTTTTTT. It encodes CASSPAIENTGELFF.

The chain is built from TRBV28 and TRBJ2-5; no firm D call. The CDR3 has 13 residues. The germline gives CDR1 MDHEN, CDR2 SYDVKM. Trimming stripped 5 bases from V and 5 bases from J, with 12 bases between. The CDR3 reads CASSPPSEETQYF. CDR3 nucleotides: TGTGCCAGCAGTCCTCCGAGCGAGGAGACCCAGTACTTC. Combining the CDR3 with reference TRBV28 and TRBJ2-5 gives the whole variable domain DVKVTQSSRYLVKRTGEKVFLECVQDMDHENMFWYRQDPGLGLRLIYFSYDVKMKEKGDIPEGYSVSREKKERFSLILESASTNQTSMYLCASSPPSEETQYFGPGTRLLVL.

This clone is a singleton in its sample. J is TRBJ2-3 and V is TRBV2, with 9 bases identical to TRBD2. Per the germline V gene, CDR1 is SNHLY and CDR2 is FYNNEI. The CDR3 sequence is 16 residues long. With 7 bases clipped from V and 1 base from J, the junction kept 9 bases outside the gene matches. The CDR3 DNA follows: TGTGCCAGCAACCTGCTTGCGGGGGGGGGCACAGATACGCAGTATTTT. This encodes CASNLLAGGGTDTQYF.

This sequence joins TRBV19 and TRBJ1-5; weak D call: TRBD1 (6 bases). This CDR3 region has 13 residues. Germline assignment: CDR1 LNHDA and CDR2 SQIVND (reference sequence). V was shortened by 6 bases and J by 4 bases, with 10 bases between the two germline ends. CDR3 sequence reads: CASRTGWNQPQHF. Written as DNA, the CDR3 is TGTGCCAGTAGAACAGGGTGGAATCAGCCCCAGCATTTT.

The V gene is TRBV9, the J gene TRBJ1-2; D remains unclear. CDR1 is SGDLS, CDR2 YYNGEE, per germline. The V end lost 4 bases, the J end lost 3 bases, and 4 bases lay between the germline ends. This CDR3 has 11 amino acids. For the CDR3, the DNA is TGTGCCAGCAGCAGCCACTATGGCTACACCTTC. This gives the protein CASSSHYGYTF.

This rearrangement joins TRBV7-6 to TRBJ2-3; D possibly corresponds to TRBD2 (5 bases). This CDR3 is built from 14 residues. Trimming left V 1 base short and J 3 bases short, with 8 bases between. Germline CDR1 and CDR2: SGHVS and FNYEAQ. CDR3 DNA: TGTGCCAGCAGCTTAGATCCGGGGACAGATACGCAGTATTTT. Amino acids: CASSLDPGTDTQYF.

The gene calls are TRBV14 and TRBJ2-3; 13 bases map to TRBD2. Germline CDR1 is SGHDN and CDR2 is FVKESK. J was trimmed by 4 bases and V by 0 bases; bases with no gene match: 22. The CDR3 is 23 residues long. CDR3 in DNA: TGTGCCAGCAGCCAAGATCTACACCTGGGACTAGCGGGGAGGACGCTCCTGGCAGATACGCAGTATTTT. It codes for CASSQDLHLGLAGRTLLADTQYF.

The chain is built from TRBV6-1 and TRBJ1-1; 8 bases line up with TRBD1. The germline CDR1 and CDR2 sequences are MNHNS and SASEGT. V was clipped by 1 base and J by 6 bases; unmatched bases: 7. The CDR3 sequence is 15 residues long. CDR3 loop: CASSEGTGSIAEAFF. The CDR3 DNA follows: TGTGCCAGCAGTGAAGGGACAGGGAGTATAGCTGAAGCTTTCTTT.

Note on this clone: The same CDR3 can be traced to other DNA sequences in this sample. CDR3 in DNA: TGTGCCATCAGTGACTGGGGGGGATCTGGGACTGAAGCTTTCTTT. It translates to CAISDWGGSGTEAFF. This chain joins TRBV10-3 and TRBJ1-1; TRBD1 might be the D (5 bases). The V end was cut by 3 bases, the J end by 5 bases, with 16 bases between. The CDR3 spans 15 residues. Germline CDR1 ENHRY, CDR2 SYGVKD.

This chain joins TRBV9 and TRBJ1-1, with D uncertain. The CDR3 runs 14 residues. Germline V lookup: CDR1 SGDLS, CDR2 YYNGEE. The V end lost 0 bases, the J end lost 7 bases, and 13 bases lay between the germline ends. CDR3 in DNA: TGTGCCAGCAGCGTAGTTGCCCAGGCGGGTGAAGCTTTCTTT. Translation gives CASSVVAQAGEAFF. Using reference TRBV9 and TRBJ1-1 for the parts outside the CDR3, the full variable domain is DSGVTQTPKHLITATGQRVTLRCSPRSGDLSVYWYQQSLDQGLQFLIQYYNGEERAKGNILERFSAQQFPDLHSELNLSSLELGDSALYFCASSVVAQAGEAFFGQGTRLTVV.

The chain has TRBV7-2 and TRBJ2-3; a weak D match, TRBD1 (5 bases). Germline assignment: CDR1 SGHTA and CDR2 FQGNSA. Trimming took off 1 base at V and 6 bases at J, with 5 bases between the two ends. The CDR3 contains 12 residues. The CDR3 here is CASSLEGDTQYF. The CDR3 DNA follows: TGTGCCAGCAGCTTAGAGGGGGATACGCAGTATTTT.

The chain couples TRBV4-1 to TRBJ2-2, with 10 bases lining up with TRBD2. The trim removed 3 bases at V and 1 base at J, leaving 2 bases unmatched. Germline assignment: CDR1 MGHRA and CDR2 YSYEKL. This CDR3 comprises 16 residues. CDR3: CASSHASGGNTGELFF. CDR3 DNA: TGCGCCAGCAGCCATGCTAGCGGGGGGAACACCGGGGAGCTGTTTTTT.

There are a few counts of this clone. The chain has TRBV11-3 and TRBJ1-2; D is uncertain. With 5 bases removed from V and 5 bases from J, the gap between germline ends came to 12 bases. Germline lookup yields CDR1 SGHNT and CDR2 YENEEA. There are 13 residues in the CDR3. The CDR3 DNA reads as TGTGCCAGCAGCCCAGGTCATGAGTATGGCTACACCTTC. Protein: CASSPGHEYGYTF.

The CDR3, as DNA: TGCAGCGTTTGGAGCGCTGAAGCTTTCTTT. Translated: CSVWSAEAFF. The rearrangement joins TRBV29-1 to TRBJ1-1; D unclear. There are 10 residues in the CDR3. The V gene lost 5 bases and the J gene lost 6 bases, with 7 bases spanning the gap. Per germline, CDR1 SQVTM and CDR2 ANQGSEA.

The genes are TRBV6-1 and TRBJ2-2, with TRBD1 identical over 8 bases. Germline CDR1 is MNHNS and CDR2 is SASEGT. After removal of 4 bases from V and 3 bases from J, the junction contained 4 bases not matched to a gene. The CDR3 covers 15 residues. The CDR3: CASSGRGPHTGELFF. CDR3 coding DNA: TGTGCCAGCAGTGGCAGGGGGCCGCACACCGGGGAGCTGTTTTTT.

This clone was seen only a few times. The J gene is TRBJ2-7, the V gene TRBV6-1; TRBD1 is a possible D gene (6 bases). V was clipped by 8 bases and J by 1 base, with 9 bases between them. This CDR3 is 12 amino acids long. Germline V gene lookup returns CDR1 MNHNS and CDR2 SASEGT. DNA for the CDR3: TGTGCCAGCGGGGGCGAATCCTACGAGCAGTACGTC. It yields the protein CASGGESYEQYV.

This chain connects TRBV5-6 to TRBJ2-5; 8 bases fit TRBD2. Trimming at V came to 10 bases and at J to 11 bases, leaving 22 bases not matched to a gene. Germline V CDR1 and CDR2: SGHDT, YYEEEE. The CDR3 loop spans 15 amino acids. CDR3 sequence: CAPRHQAGDLWEQYF. CDR3 DNA sequence: TGTGCCCCTCGCCATCAAGCGGGGGACCTTTGGGAGCAGTACTTC.

The chain carries TRBV7-9 and TRBJ1-2, with D maybe TRBD1 (6 bases). V was trimmed by 6 bases and J by 3 bases, leaving 11 bases between them. This CDR3 region has 13 residues. From germline, CDR1 is SEHNR and CDR2 FQNEAQ (reference sequence). CDR3 residues: CASRGGHYYGYTF. The CDR3 DNA sequence: TGTGCCAGCAGGGGGGGGCATTACTATGGCTACACCTTC.

The chain recombines TRBV6-5 with TRBJ2-5, with 8 bases matching TRBD2. Looked up from germline, CDR1 is MNHEY and CDR2 is SVGAGI. The CDR3 has 13 amino acids. V shed 2 bases and J 4 bases; nucleotides not matched to a gene: 0. The CDR3 protein is CASSYGTRETQYF. The CDR3 nucleotides are TGTGCCAGCAGTTACGGGACTAGAGAGACCCAGTACTTC.

The V gene is TRBV7-9, the J gene TRBJ1-1, with unresolved D. The CDR3 runs 13 residues. V was cut by 4 bases and J by 2 bases, with 8 bases left in between. Germline V CDR1 and CDR2: SEHNR, FQNEAQ (reference sequence). The CDR3 loop reads CASSSGSNTEAFF. The CDR3 DNA sequence: TGTGCCAGCAGCTCCGGGAGTAACACTGAAGCTTTCTTT.